The 24 T cell receptor beta chains below come from one sample, sequenced in a study of T cells in women clearing cervical HPV infection. Generated by immunoSEQ multiplex PCR, the TCRdb table keeps only in-frame clones and is missing some. Here the sample table reports 25,000 to 30,000 clones. Material: blood buffy coat. The receptors come from a woman aged 18 to 75 with a cervical HPV16 infection that either progressed to CIN3+ or cleared (not recorded which).

Details on this clone: The read ends 3 residues early relative to the CDR3; the germline J gene fills the gap. The chain carries TRBV18 and TRBJ1-3; TRBD1 aligns across 9 bases. The CDR3 sequence is 19 residues long. V was pared by 5 bases and J by 4 bases, with 18 bases of the junction left unmatched. CDR1 and CDR2 from the germline V gene are KGHSH and LQKENI. CDR3 DNA, as far as it was read: TGTGCCAGCTCATCTCGCCGTGAAAACAGGGGGCCAGCCGGAAACACC. It translates to CASSSRRENRGPAGNT. The whole CDR3 reads CASSSRRENRGPAGNTIYF.

A word on this clone: The read ends 3 residues early relative to the CDR3; the germline J gene fills the gap. The rearrangement joins TRBV2 to TRBJ1-4; the D is unclear. Germline CDR1 reads SNHLY; CDR2 reads FYNNEI. With 6 bases removed from V and 8 bases from J, the gap between germline ends came to 19 bases. There are 15 residues in the CDR3. The part of the CDR3 DNA that was read is TGTGCCAGCAGGGAAACCCACACCCGAGGGGAAAAA. It specifies CASRETHTRGEK. The whole CDR3 is CASRETHTRGEKLFF.

Turning to this clone: The sequenced fragment ends 3 residues before the CDR3 boundary, so the rest is inferred from the germline J gene. The chain couples TRBV18 to TRBJ1-1; D gene unclear. V gave up 1 base and J gave up 3 bases, with 12 bases separating them. Germline CDR1 KGHSH, CDR2 LQKENI. CDR3 length: 15 amino acids. The CDR3: CASSPRRSLDTEAFF. The part of the CDR3 DNA that was read is TGTGCCAGCTCACCACGCCGGTCGTTGGACACTGAA.

In regard to this clone: The CDR3 end lies 3 residues beyond the end of the read and is filled in from the germline J gene. The genes are TRBV6-2 or TRBV6-3 and TRBJ1-6; 9 bases line up with TRBD1. The CDR3 spans 16 residues. CDR1 and CDR2 from the germline V gene are MNHEY and SVGEGT. V was pared by 5 bases and J by 5 bases, with 7 bases of the junction left unmatched. CDR3 DNA (partial): TGTGCCAGCAGTATCCCGGGACAGGGTCATAATTCACCC. It specifies CASSIPGQGHNSP. The full CDR3 protein is CASSIPGQGHNSPLHF.

With regard to this clone: The sequenced fragment ends 3 residues before the CDR3 boundary, so the rest is inferred from the germline J gene. The chain is built from TRBV29-1 and TRBJ2-1; 13 nucleotides line up with TRBD2. CDR1 is SQVTM, CDR2 ANQGSEA, per germline. This CDR3 contains 13 residues. The V gene end was trimmed by 4 bases and the J gene end by 9 bases; junction bases not matched to a gene: 3. The part of the CDR3 DNA that was read is TGCAGCGTTGGACTAGCGGGAGGCCGTGAG. It is translated as CSVGLAGGRE. The whole CDR3 is CSVGLAGGREQFF.

Notes on this clone: The read stops 3 residues short of the end of the CDR3; the missing end is completed from the germline J gene. V and J are TRBV7-9 and TRBJ1-2; 8 nucleotides match TRBD1. Germline V CDR1 and CDR2: SEHNR, FQNEAQ (reference sequence). After removal of 5 bases from V and 6 bases from J, the junction contained 11 bases not matched to a gene. There are 15 residues in the CDR3. The sequenced CDR3 bases are TGTGCCAGCAGCCTCGGGCAGGGGGCGCGGCATGGC. Translating gives CASSLGQGARHG. Given in full, the CDR3 is CASSLGQGARHGYTF. The full variable domain, its missing parts supplied by reference TRBV7-9 and TRBJ1-2, is DTGVSQNPRHKITKRGQNVTFRCDPISEHNRLYWYRQTLGQGPEFLTYFQNEAQLEKSRLLSDRFSAERPKGSFSTLEIQRTEQGDSAMYLCASSLGQGARHGYTFGSGTRLTVV.

A remark on this clone: The read falls 3 residues short of the CDR3 end, and the missing part is taken from the germline J gene. J is TRBJ2-1 and V is TRBV29-1; 8 bases are shared with TRBD2. V lost 6 bases to trimming and J lost 0 bases; unmatched junction nucleotides: 4. The germline V gene encodes CDR1 SQVTM and CDR2 ANQGSEA. The CDR3 consists of 14 residues. The CDR3 reads CSVRLASSYNEQFF. The sequenced CDR3 bases are TGCAGCGTCAGACTAGCGAGCTCCTACAATGAG.

Turning to this clone: The read comes to an end 3 residues before the CDR3 does, leaving the germline J gene to fill in the end. The V gene is TRBV6-2 or TRBV6-3, the J gene TRBJ2-3, with TRBD2 identical over 7 bases. The germline gives CDR1 MNHEY, CDR2 SVGEGT. The CDR3 length is 16 residues. The sequenced part of the CDR3 DNA is TGTGCCAGCACCCATCCAGTCGGCGGGAGAGCTGAGACG. Its protein product is CASTHPVGGRAET. The full CDR3 reads CASTHPVGGRAETQYF.

A remark on this clone: The missing CDR3 end, 3 residues past where the read stops, is filled in from the germline J gene. The chain links TRBV19 to TRBJ2-5; D not resolved. The CDR3 sequence is 14 residues long. Deletions cut 0 bases from V and 5 bases from J, with 10 bases between. Germline CDR1 and CDR2: LNHDA and SQIVND (reference sequence). The CDR3 sequence is CASSIEQPGETQYF. CDR3 bases read: TGTGCCAGTAGTATAGAGCAGCCCGGGGAGACC.

As regards this clone: The observed sequence ends 3 residues before the CDR3 terminus, with the missing tail filled in from the germline J gene. The V call is TRBV6-2 or TRBV6-3, the J call TRBJ1-4, with D maybe TRBD1 (5 bases). Germline V gene data show CDR1 as MNHEY and CDR2 as SVGEGT. The CDR3 loop spans 17 amino acids. The covered CDR3 bases are TGTGCCAGCAAAATCACGCCCCCGAGCTCTGGGGCCAACGTA. Translation: CASKITPPSSGANV. The whole CDR3 sequence is CASKITPPSSGANVLFF.

About this clone: The read terminates 3 residues ahead of where the CDR3 ends, so the germline J gene completes it. Distinct nucleotide sequences in the sample also encode this CDR3. J is TRBJ2-1 and V is TRBV19, with TRBD2 matching 8 bases. CDR3 length equals 14 residues. Per the germline V gene, CDR1 is LNHDA and CDR2 is SQIVND (reference sequence). Losses at the gene ends were 5 bases for V and 7 bases for J; bases not matched to a gene: 7. This chain's CDR3 is CASSAGLARNEQFF. Incomplete CDR3 DNA: TGTGCCAGTAGTGCCGGACTAGCCCGGAATGAG.

For this clone: The read comes to an end 3 residues before the CDR3 does, leaving the germline J gene to fill in the end. The chain recombines TRBV30 with TRBJ2-1; 9 nucleotides line up with TRBD2. Trimming cost V 0 bases and J 4 bases; bases outside gene matches: 7. Germline CDR1 reads GTSNPN; CDR2 reads SVGIG (reference sequence). The CDR3 has 16 amino acids. This CDR3 reads CAWSVRSLAGYNEQFF. The CDR3 bases that were read are TGTGCCTGGAGTGTACGAAGCCTAGCGGGGTACAATGAG.

Points on this clone: The read gets to within 3 residues of the CDR3 end, and the germline J gene fills in the rest. The rearrangement uses TRBV7-9 and TRBJ2-5; no reliable D call. Germline-derived CDR1 and CDR2 are SEHNR and FQNEAQ (reference sequence). CDR3 size: 14 residues. The germline V and J ends were trimmed by 5 bases and 4 bases, with 14 bases remaining between them. The CDR3 loop is CASSPRVRTETQYF. The sequenced CDR3 bases are TGTGCCAGCAGCCCACGGGTCCGAACAGAGACC. Using reference TRBV7-9 and TRBJ2-5 for the parts outside the CDR3, the full variable domain is DTGVSQNPRHKITKRGQNVTFRCDPISEHNRLYWYRQTLGQGPEFLTYFQNEAQLEKSRLLSDRFSAERPKGSFSTLEIQRTEQGDSAMYLCASSPRVRTETQYFGPGTRLLVL.

Of note for this clone: The CDR3 extends 3 residues past the end of the read, so its final part is completed from the germline J gene. The chain is built from TRBV19 and TRBJ1-5; 8 bases line up with TRBD1. Germline V gene sequence: CDR1 LNHDA, CDR2 SQIVND (reference sequence). The CDR3 spans 20 residues. After removal of 2 bases from V and 3 bases from J, the junction contained 18 bases not matched to a gene. The CDR3 is CASSISPPHLAGGINQPQHF. The sequenced part of the CDR3 DNA is TGTGCCAGTAGTATATCTCCCCCTCATTTGGCAGGGGGCATCAATCAGCCC.

For this clone: The CDR3 end is not reached by the read, which stops 3 residues before it; the germline J gene fills it in. This chain connects TRBV19 to TRBJ1-6; 7 nucleotides match TRBD1. Germline V lookup: CDR1 LNHDA, CDR2 SQIVND (reference sequence). The CDR3 sequence is 15 residues long. The V and J ends lost 5 bases and 4 bases, in that order; junction bases with no gene match: 5. This CDR3 reads CASSVGTEYNSPLHF. The covered CDR3 bases are TGTGCCAGTAGTGTGGGGACAGAATATAATTCACCC.

Details on this clone: With the read ending 3 residues before the CDR3 end, the germline J gene is used to fill in that end. The V call is TRBV6-1, the J call TRBJ2-5, with D unclear. The length of the CDR3 is 16 residues. V lost 0 bases and J 1 base, leaving 12 bases between the germline ends. Germline assignment: CDR1 MNHNS and CDR2 SASEGT. CDR3 protein: CASSEAYIDSQETQYF. CDR3 bases read: TGTGCCAGCAGTGAAGCGTATATAGACTCCCAAGAGACC.

With regard to this clone: The read is 3 residues too short to cover the CDR3 end, so that end is filled in from the germline J gene. This chain joins TRBV20-1 and TRBJ2-5; 7 bases align to TRBD2. CDR1 is DFQATT, CDR2 SNEGSKA, per germline (reference sequence). The CDR3 totals 17 residues. Trimming cost V 3 bases and J 6 bases; bases outside gene matches: 19. The DNA read from the CDR3 is TGCAGTGCTAGCCGGGCCTCAGGTGGCGGGAGCTTGAAGACC. Protein product: CSASRASGGGSLKT. The full-length CDR3 reads as CSASRASGGGSLKTQYF.

About this clone: The read comes to an end 3 residues before the CDR3 does, leaving the germline J gene to fill in the end. This chain uses TRBV19 with TRBJ2-4; D may be TRBD1 (6 bases). The CDR3 extends over 14 amino acids. Germline V gene data show CDR1 as LNHDA and CDR2 as SQIVND (reference sequence). The DNA read from the CDR3 is TGTGCCAGTAGACCAACAGGGAGTCTCGATGGT. The encoded protein is CASRPTGSLDG. The entire CDR3 protein is CASRPTGSLDGQYF.

Incomplete CDR3 DNA: TGTGCCAGCAGCCCCGGACTAGCGGGTGTCTACGAG. Translated, it gives CASSPGLAGVYE. The complete CDR3 reads CASSPGLAGVYEQYF. J is TRBJ2-7 and V is TRBV5-6; 11 nucleotides align to TRBD2. The missing CDR3 end, 3 residues past where the read stops, is filled in from the germline J gene. Trimming took 4 bases from V and 3 from J; bases not matched to a gene: 6. The CDR3 totals 15 residues. The V gene's germline CDR1 is SGHDT and CDR2 YYEEEE.

About this clone itself: The read stops 3 residues short of the end of the CDR3; the missing end is completed from the germline J gene. The chain recombines TRBV5-1 with TRBJ1-2; 7 positions match TRBD1. V gave up 4 bases and J gave up 2 bases; unmatched junction bases: 8. CDR1 is SGHRS, CDR2 YFSETQ, per germline. The CDR3 has 15 amino acids. This CDR3 is CASSPGGPINYGYTF. Incomplete CDR3 DNA: TGCGCCAGCAGCCCAGGGGGGCCTATCAACTATGGC. Supplemented by reference TRBV5-1 and TRBJ1-2, the full variable domain reads KAGVTQTPRYLIKTRGQQVTLSCSPISGHRSVSWYQQTPGQGLQFLFEYFSETQRNKGNFPGRFSGRQFSNSRSEMNVSTLELGDSALYLCASSPGGPINYGYTFGSGTRLTVV.

Note on this clone: The observed sequence ends 3 residues before the CDR3 terminus, with the missing tail filled in from the germline J gene. This rearrangement joins TRBV19 to TRBJ2-3; 8 bases line up with TRBD1. Germline lookup yields CDR1 LNHDA and CDR2 SQIVND (reference sequence). The CDR3 sequence is 15 residues long. The chain's CDR3 is CASRRGQDSNQPQYF. Partial CDR3 DNA: TGTGCCAGTAGGAGGGGACAGGATAGCAATCAGCCG.

A note on this clone: Read sequence stops 3 residues before the CDR3 end, and the germline J gene provides the missing end. The chain uses TRBV18 and TRBJ1-1; 7 nucleotides agree with TRBD1. This CDR3 has 15 residues. V was clipped by 4 bases and J by 4 bases; unmatched bases: 9. CDR1 and CDR2 (germline): KGHSH, LQKENI. The sequenced CDR3 bases are TGTGCCAGCTCACTTACCTTAGACAGGGCCACTGAA. Translating gives CASSLTLDRATE. The full CDR3 protein reads CASSLTLDRATEAFF. Filled out from reference TRBV18 and TRBJ1-1, the complete variable domain reads NAGVMQNPRHLVRRRGQEARLRCSPMKGHSHVYWYRQLPEEGLKFMVYLQKENIIDESGMPKERFSAEFPKEGPSILRIQQVVRGDSAAYFCASSLTLDRATEAFFGQGTRLTVV.

Comment on this clone: The CDR3 extends 3 residues past the end of the read, so its final part is completed from the germline J gene. This sequence joins TRBV6-2 or TRBV6-3 and TRBJ2-5; 10 positions match TRBD1. There are 14 residues in the CDR3. Unmatched junction bases numbered 6, after V lost 7 bases and J lost 4 bases. Germline loops: CDR1 MNHEY, CDR2 SVGEGT. The CDR3 bases that were read are TGTGCCAGCACCAAAAGGACAGGGGGAGAGACC. Translation: CASTKRTGGET. The whole CDR3 protein is CASTKRTGGETQYF.

On this clone itself: The read falls 3 residues short of the CDR3 end, and the missing part is taken from the germline J gene. The V call is TRBV29-1, the J call TRBJ2-5; D perhaps matches TRBD1 (6 bases). Trimming removed 4 bases at V and 4 bases at J, with 13 bases between. CDR3 length: 13 residues. In germline, CDR1 is SQVTM, CDR2 ANQGSEA. The part of the CDR3 DNA that was read is TGCAGCGTTGCGGGCAGGGGCGGAGAGACC. Translating gives CSVAGRGGET. In full, the CDR3 is CSVAGRGGETQYF.